This T cell receptor (beta chain) derives from a study of response to subunit inactivated influenza vaccine. The CDR3 spans 15 residues. After removal of 0 bases from V and 3 bases from J, the junction contained 4 bases not matched to a gene. Germline V lookup: CDR1 SGHNT, CDR2 YYREEE (reference sequence). A word on this clonotype: Its antigen is unidentified.

TCRdb reprocessed the RT-PCR reads with MiXCR, giving one entry per CDR3 protein. The profile shows more than 450,000 distinct CDR3 sequences, about 11% of them singletons. Study-level points and caveats: It was the authors' suggestion that each seasonal influenza vaccination recruits few new T cells.

These records were also assigned to another study, of T cells expressing NK-cell markers. This second study notes: Template switching by 5'RACE with UMIs generated the TCR beta cDNA.

This clonotype was obtained from a man aged 45 to 65 who received an inactivated influenza vaccine. The V and J genes are TRBV5-4 and TRBJ2-3, with TRBD1 matching 7 bases. The sequencing here drew on PBMCs from blood, taken on the day of vaccination. This CDR3 reads CASSLEGQKTDTQYF. In DNA, the CDR3 is TGTGCCAGCAGCTTGGAGGGACAGAAAACAGATACGCAGTATTTT.